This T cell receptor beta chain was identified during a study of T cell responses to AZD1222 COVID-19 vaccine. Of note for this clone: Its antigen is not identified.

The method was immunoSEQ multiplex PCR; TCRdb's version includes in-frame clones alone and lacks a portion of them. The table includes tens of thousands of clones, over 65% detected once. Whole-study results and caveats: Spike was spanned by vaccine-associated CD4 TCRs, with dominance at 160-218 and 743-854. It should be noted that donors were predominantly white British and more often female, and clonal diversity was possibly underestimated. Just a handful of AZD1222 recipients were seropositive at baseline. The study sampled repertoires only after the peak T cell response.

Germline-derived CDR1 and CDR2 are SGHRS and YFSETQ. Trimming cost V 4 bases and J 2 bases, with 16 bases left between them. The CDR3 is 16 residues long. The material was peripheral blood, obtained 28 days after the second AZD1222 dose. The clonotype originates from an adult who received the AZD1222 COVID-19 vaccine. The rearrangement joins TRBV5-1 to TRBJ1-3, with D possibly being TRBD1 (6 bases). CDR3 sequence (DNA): TGCGCCAGCAGCATGACAGGCCTTGAAGCTGGAAACACCATATATTTT. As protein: CASSMTGLEAGNTIYF.